This T cell receptor (beta chain) was sequenced in a study of shared clonotypes between healthy human individuals (dated by TCRdb to 2018 to 2020). Background on the whole study: The cohort comprised two women and a few men aged 18 to 49 years. For each donor, CD4 naive and CD4 memory were each given three plates, CD8 naive was given two plates, and CD8 memory was given one plate. Blood TCR repertoires of about 5 healthy adults were deeply sequenced to estimate repertoire size and the extent of clonotype sharing between individuals. To increase sequencing depth and limit assay-specific biases, different laboratories used diverse techniques to prepare libraries and sequence TCR repertoires. Between about 0.85 and 9.5 billion PBMCs per donor were obtained by leukapheresis. Summary of the overall study and its limitations: Even with the large sequencing depth, rarefaction of the sorted-subset datasets indicated that sequencing was incomplete. Because the study included a small number of donors, the genetic and exposure-history diversity represented was limited. Pairwise subsampling indicated that sequencing depth was expected to affect the degree of clonotype sharing among donors. Larger estimated clonotype richness was generally found for naive subsets than for memory subsets. When a handful of donors were compared, the shared fraction of clonotypes was about 5.2% for naive CD4, approximately 3.3% for naive CD8, 2.3% for memory CD4, and 0.4% for memory CD8. Compared with non-shared clonotypes, clonotypes shared by all four sorted-subset donors had higher generation probabilities. Sampling was restricted to blood, and TCR repertoires in tissue are likely to differ from TCR repertoires in blood.

Healthy HIV-negative adults with no recently reported acute infections or vaccinations were included as donors. Every donor was a Caucasian adult living in Nashville, Tennessee, USA. CD4+ T cells were enriched by magnetic negative selection; naive cells were then positively selected on CD45RA, and the negative fraction formed the memory subset. After blood collection by leukapheresis, PBMCs were isolated using Ficoll-Histopaque density gradient centrifugation and then cryopreserved in the vapor phase of liquid nitrogen. Analytical flow cytometry was used to check the purity and quantity of every magnetically sorted T cell population. Genomic DNA was isolated from every sorted fraction and measured by UV absorbance on a Nanodrop 2000c. TCR CDR3 regions were amplified from genomic DNA by multiplex PCR using the deep immunoSEQ assay. For each cell subset, the extracted genomic DNA was distributed evenly across all wells of several immunoSEQ 96-well plates, and each plate served as one replicate. Each replicate PCR for sorted subsets received about 220 ng genomic DNA, equal to around 32,000 T cell genomes. Purified libraries were measured with a Qubit 3.0 fluorometer, size-checked on a Bioanalyzer 2100, and measured again with the KAPA Library Quantification kit. Each immunoSEQ 96-well plate was sequenced on its own single-read 150-cycle Illumina NextSeq 550 flow cell. Processing in the source paper ran as follows. Because only junctional sequences without quality scores were contained in the immunoSEQ output, filtering matching that applied to full-length reads could not be performed. To assign V/J genes and CDR3, sequences were annotated using PyIR, a Python wrapper for IgBLAST v1.9, with IMGT germline references. Reads with weak V/J assignments (E-value above 1e-6), missing CDR3, stop codons, out-of-frame junctions, or ambiguous translated residues were removed. V3J clonotypes were defined by identical inferred V gene, J gene, and CDR3 amino acid sequence. The percentage overlap between two repertoires was calculated by dividing the number of shared unique clonotypes by the size of the smaller repertoire. Three approaches were used to assess repertoire richness: RTK rarefaction, the Chao1 estimator, and Recon v2.1 estimates of unobserved clonotypes. For all TCRbeta clonotypes obtained by the gDNA method from four donors, generation probabilities were computed with OLGA. TCRdb took this table from immuneACCESS and kept in-frame rearrangements with V and J called. Such tables lack part of the clones; where checked against another copy, unresolved V genes explain under half of the gap, and the rest is unexplained. V and J calls and clone size follow that table, whereas D and trimming were derived from the DNA. The sample records some 2,000,000 clones, roughly 96% of which are singletons. The ten most abundant clones make up 0.13% of the sample.

In the case of this clone: The antigen it recognizes is unknown. Base qualities were left out, and no much larger clone turns up one base away.

Sequenced: naive CD4+ T cells sorted from blood. In the paper's terms, the cell subset or site label means: CD45RA+ positively selected. The source is a man younger than 35 in good health.

The DNA sequence is given as TGTGCCAGCAGCCCACGTTGGGCGGTCGCGGGCCCTCGCAATGAGCAGTTCTTC. The translation is CASSPRWAVAGPRNEQFF. The receptor chain draws on TRBV7-2 and TRBJ2-1; a weak D assignment points to TRBD2 (5 bases agree). The cysteine opens and the phenylalanine closes a CDR3 of 18 amino acids. Only the CDR3 part of the read is kept: 54 bases, read in frame from the first base. V sheds 5 bases and J sheds 6 bases, leaving 26 bases between their ends. As encoded in the germline V gene, CDR1 is SGHTA while CDR2 is FQGNSA.